Each of the 5 T cell receptor beta chains below was sequenced from the same sample in a study of technical replicates of blood from several donors. The table came from immunoSEQ multiplex PCR; TCRdb's copy has only in-frame clones and leaves some out. The data hold approximately 82,000 clones, with 94% observed a single time. Specimen: T cells isolated from PBMCs. Receptor source: a human donor in good health.

The chain employs TRBV6-5 and TRBJ1-4; TRBD1 matches at 8 bases. The CDR3 loop spans 14 amino acids. V trimming: 6 bases; J trimming: 5 bases; junction bases outside the gene matches: 5. Per germline, CDR1 MNHEY and CDR2 SVGAGI. CDR3 in DNA: TGTGCCAGCAGGGAATGGACAGGGAATGAAAAACTGTTTTTT. This encodes CASREWTGNEKLFF.

The chain joins TRBV28 to TRBJ1-4; 8 nucleotides line up with TRBD1. J lost 2 bases, V lost 3 bases, and 2 bases had no gene match. The CDR3 sequence is 15 residues long. Germline V gene data show CDR1 as MDHEN and CDR2 as SYDVKM. The CDR3 DNA is TGTGCCAGCAGTTTGGGGGACAGGACTAATGAAAAACTGTTTTTT. Amino acids: CASSLGDRTNEKLFF.

V and J are TRBV5-1 and TRBJ2-3; TRBD2 agrees at 8 bases. In germline, CDR1 is SGHRS, CDR2 YFSETQ. After removal of 5 bases from V and 4 bases from J, the junction contained 12 bases not matched to a gene. The CDR3 has 16 amino acids. This CDR3 reads CASRIEGGGSPDTQYF. DNA of the CDR3: TGCGCCAGCAGGATTGAGGGCGGGGGGAGTCCAGATACGCAGTATTTT.

V and J are TRBV4-1 and TRBJ2-7; 9 bases line up with TRBD1. Germline V gene data show CDR1 as MGHRA and CDR2 as YSYEKL. The CDR3 extends over 14 amino acids. J lost 2 bases, V lost 1 base, and 0 bases had no gene match. This CDR3 reads CASSQGDRAYEQYF. The DNA of the CDR3 is TGCGCCAGCAGCCAAGGGGACAGGGCCTACGAGCAGTACTTC.

The chain links TRBV30 to TRBJ1-4; a possible D gene is TRBD1 (5 bases). Germline V CDR1 and CDR2: GTSNPN, SVGIG (reference sequence). Trimming took off 4 bases at V and 7 bases at J, with 19 bases between the two ends. The length of the CDR3 is 15 residues. The chain's CDR3 is CAWTRGGGTSEKLFF. The CDR3 nucleotides read TGTGCCTGGACTCGTGGGGGGGGGACGAGTGAAAAACTGTTTTTT.